A single sample is the source of the 17 T cell receptor beta chains below, sequenced in a study of post-analysis software for immune sequencing data. Study outcomes and limitations: In patients, TRBV5-6, TRBV5-1 and TRBV20-1 belonged to roughly five TRBV segments found more frequently than in controls.

Prepared TCR beta cDNA libraries contained unique molecular identifiers. One entry per CDR3 protein, called by TCRdb with MiXCR from the PCR reads. This table has about half a million distinct CDR3 sequences, around 36% appearing once. The antigens for these receptors are not known. Input material: blood. The source of these receptors is a girl under 18 with multiple sclerosis.

This clonotype was detected ten times or more. The chain links TRBV20-1 to TRBJ1-2; 7 bases fit TRBD1. With V trimmed by 5 bases and J by 7 bases, 13 bases remained unmatched. Germline CDR1 DFQATT, CDR2 SNEGSKA (reference sequence). The CDR3 runs 14 residues. In DNA form, the CDR3 reads TGCAGTGCTCCTCCTCCAGGGGGTTCAGGTGGCTACACCTTC. It yields the protein CSAPPPGGSGGYTF.

The CDR3 DNA reads TGTGCCATCGGGCCCGGGACCATGGGGATGGGGGAGCAGTTCTTC. Protein: CAIGPGTMGMGEQFF. This chain connects TRBV10-3 to TRBJ2-1; either TRBD1 or TRBD2 may fit D (5 bases each). This CDR3 contains 15 residues. From germline, CDR1 is ENHRY and CDR2 SYGVKD. V shed 8 bases and J shed 10 bases, with 24 bases lying between them.

The J gene is TRBJ2-5, the V gene TRBV28; TRBD1 might be the D (6 bases). The J call may be incorrect, as the DNA end agrees better with TRBJ2-7. The CDR3 is 14 amino acids. CDR1 is MDHEN and CDR2 is SYDVKM in the germline V gene. This CDR3 reads CASSIQAGVYEQYF. CDR3 bases: TGTGCCAGCAGTATCCAAGCAGGGGTCTACGAGCAGTACTTC.

This clonotype showed up just a few times. The chain combines TRBV6-6 with TRBJ1-4; 7 bases line up with TRBD1. CDR1 and CDR2 from the germline V gene are MNHNY and SVGAGI (reference sequence). The junction had 8 bases not matched to a gene; V was cut back by 2 bases and J by 11 bases. The CDR3 has 14 residues. CDR3 DNA: TGTGCCAGCAGTTACGGGCCAGGGGGAAGGAAACTGTTTTTT. Its translation is CASSYGPGGRKLFF.

The sample holds a few counts of this clonotype. This chain joins TRBV6-5 and TRBJ2-5; D could derive from TRBD1 or TRBD2 (5 bases each). In germline, CDR1 is MNHEY, CDR2 SVGAGI. V was clipped by 5 bases and J by 2 bases, with 15 bases between them. The CDR3 extends over 15 amino acids. CDR3 bases: TGTGCCAGCAGTGCGCCGGGACGGGTACAAGAGACCCAGTACTTC. Translating it yields CASSAPGRVQETQYF.

This clonotype showed up just a few times. The genes are TRBV20-1 and TRBJ1-6; TRBD1 matches 7 bases. Germline V lookup: CDR1 DFQATT, CDR2 SNEGSKA (reference sequence). The CDR3 loop spans 15 amino acids. The trim removed 8 bases at V and 1 base at J, leaving 8 bases unmatched. In DNA, the CDR3 is TGCAGTCGGACAGGCCTGGGATCCTATAATTCACCCCTCCACTTT. This gives the protein CSRTGLGSYNSPLHF.

Worth noting for this clonotype: Relative to the germline gene, one junction end is altered; a read error may explain this. This CDR3 reads CASSPRGHSTDTQYF. The CDR3 region has the DNA TGTGCCAGCAGTCCAAGGGGCCACAGCACAGATACACAGTATTTT. The V gene is TRBV28, the J gene TRBJ2-3; tentatively, D is TRBD1 (5 bases). The CDR3 is 15 amino acids. The germline CDR1 and CDR2 sequences are MDHEN and SYDVKM.

Note on this clonotype: No conserved phenylalanine or tryptophan is present at the end of the CDR3, so a read error is the likely explanation. The V call is TRBV6-5, the J call TRBJ2-7; the match to TRBD1 covers 8 bases. This CDR3 spans 14 amino acids. The ends lost 4 bases at V and 2 bases at J; junction bases unmatched: 4. Germline CDR1 MNHEY, CDR2 SVGAGI. The CDR3 nucleotides are TGTGCCAGCAGTTTTAGGACAGGGACCTACGAGCAGTACCTC. As protein: CASSFRTGTYEQYL.

This clonotype was seen a few times. This sequence joins TRBV20-1 and TRBJ2-5; no clear D. V was shortened by 0 bases and J by 4 bases, with 6 bases between the two germline ends. The CDR3 totals 12 residues. Germline-derived CDR1 and CDR2 are DFQATT and SNEGSKA (reference sequence). The CDR3 DNA follows: TGCAGTGCTAGAGAGGCAGGAGAGACCCAGTACTTC. Protein: CSAREAGETQYF.

As to this clonotype: The junction departs from the called germline gene at one end, perhaps through a read error. This chain joins TRBV6-4 and TRBJ2-6, with D tentatively TRBD1 (5 bases). The CDR3 has 15 residues. The germline gives CDR1 MRHNA, CDR2 SNTAGT. CDR3 residues: CASSRTFSGANVRTF. The DNA for the CDR3 is TGTGCCAGCAGCCGGACGTTCTCTGGGGCCAACGTCCGGACTTTC.

This clonotype was picked up a small number of times. The genes are TRBV20-1 and TRBJ1-1; D is unclear. The germline V and J ends were trimmed by 1 base and 3 bases, with 6 bases remaining between them. The CDR3 loop spans 12 amino acids. Germline values: CDR1 DFQATT, CDR2 SNEGSKA (reference sequence). CDR3 sequence reads: CSARAHDTEAFF. In nucleotides, the CDR3 is TGCAGTGCTAGAGCTCACGACACTGAAGCTTTCTTT.

Comment on this clonotype: A read error may be the cause here, since a much bigger clone is one base away. This chain links TRBV7-9 with TRBJ2-1, with TRBD2 as a possible D gene (6 bases). Germline CDR1 and CDR2: SEHNR and FQNEAQ (reference sequence). Trimming stripped 3 bases from V and 5 bases from J, with 11 bases between. The CDR3 extends over 14 amino acids. CDR3: CASSFRASDNEQFF. Here the CDR3 DNA reads TGTGCCAGCAGCTTCAGGGCTAGCGACAATGAGCAGTTCTTC.

The chain employs TRBV9 and TRBJ2-1, with TRBD1 matching over 8 bases. The CDR3 totals 17 residues. Germline trimming cut 2 bases from V and 8 bases from J; bases unmatched to any gene: 15. In germline, CDR1 is SGDLS, CDR2 YYNGEE. In nucleotides, the CDR3 is TGTGCCAGCAGCGTTAGTTGGTCGACAGGGGATAGGTATGAGCAGTTCTTC. It encodes CASSVSWSTGDRYEQFF. The full variable domain, in which reference TRBV9 and TRBJ2-1 provide the parts outside the CDR3, is DSGVTQTPKHLITATGQRVTLRCSPRSGDLSVYWYQQSLDQGLQFLIQYYNGEERAKGNILERFSAQQFPDLHSELNLSSLELGDSALYFCASSVSWSTGDRYEQFFGPGTRLTVL.

This chain connects TRBV28 to TRBJ1-1; 8 bases agree with TRBD1. Germline-derived CDR1 and CDR2 are MDHEN and SYDVKM. The CDR3 runs 11 residues. Trimming at V came to 7 bases and at J to 11 bases, leaving 6 bases not matched to a gene. The CDR3 nucleotides are TGTGCCAGCACCCCAGGGGGCGCGGCTTTCTTT. Translation gives CASTPGGAAFF.

This clonotype was observed a few times. This chain uses TRBV5-6 with TRBJ2-7, with D tentatively TRBD1 (5 bases). The tail of the sequence fits TRBJ2-4 better, so the J call may be wrong. Germline V gives CDR1 SGHDT, CDR2 YYEEEE. CDR3 length equals 15 residues. The CDR3 coding sequence is TGTGCCAGCAGCTTTACCTCAGGGTCCAAAAACATTCAGTACTTC. This translates into CASSFTSGSKNIQYF.

This clonotype was seen a few times. V usage is TRBV6-2 or TRBV6-3 and J usage is TRBJ2-5, with 7 bases lining up with TRBD2. The end of the DNA is better explained by TRBJ2-7, so the J call may be wrong. The V gene's germline CDR1 is MNHEY and CDR2 SVGEGT. This CDR3 has 13 residues. The CDR3 DNA reads TGTGCCAGCATCGGGTTAGCGGGCTGCGAGCAGTACTTC. Protein: CASIGLAGCEQYF.

This clonotype was observed a handful of times. The rearrangement joins TRBV29-1 to TRBJ1-1; D unresolved. Trimming removed 2 bases at V and 0 bases at J, with 7 bases between. CDR1 is SQVTM, CDR2 ANQGSEA, per germline. The CDR3 runs to 13 residues. CDR3 sequence: CSVERRLNTEAFF. CDR3 nucleotides: TGCAGCGTTGAACGTAGGCTGAACACTGAAGCTTTCTTT.